This TCR beta chain was recorded in a study of cytomegalovirus exposure and HLA in healthy donors. General study results and limits: Associated with HLA alleles at 0.05 false discovery rate in a later analysis were 16,951 TCR beta sequences. A classifier reportedly called cytomegalovirus status with high sensitivity and specificity. Apparent HLA restriction characterized most CMV-associated TCR beta chains in a later analysis. Being indistinguishable, some V segments were excluded, TRBV6-2 and TRBV6-3 among them.

The PCR employed 60 Vbeta primers together with 13 Jbeta primers. Using immunoSEQ multiplex PCR, the repertoire was profiled, and TCRdb retains in-frame clones only, with some absent. This table has roughly 150,000 clones, around four fifths appearing once. The V end lost 1 base, the J end lost 8 bases, and 17 bases lay between the germline ends. This CDR3 has 15 amino acids. Germline lookup yields CDR1 SGHTA and CDR2 FQGNSA. As regards this clone: The antigen is undetermined.

The genes are TRBV7-2 and TRBJ1-2, with D maybe TRBD1 (5 bases). The sequence was collected from a man aged 50 to 60 in good health and CMV-seropositive. Sequencing was carried out using PBMCs. In nucleotides, the CDR3 is TGTGCCAGCAGCTTAGTCGGGGGGGGGAAAAACGGCTACACCTTC. Protein: CASSLVGGGKNGYTF. Based on the CDR3 plus reference TRBV7-2 and TRBJ1-2, the full variable domain is GAGVSQSPSNKVTEKGKDVELRCDPISGHTALYWYRQSLGQGLEFLIYFQGNSAPDKSGLPSDRFSAERTGGSVSTLTIQRTQQEDSAVYLCASSLVGGGKNGYTFGSGTRLTVV.